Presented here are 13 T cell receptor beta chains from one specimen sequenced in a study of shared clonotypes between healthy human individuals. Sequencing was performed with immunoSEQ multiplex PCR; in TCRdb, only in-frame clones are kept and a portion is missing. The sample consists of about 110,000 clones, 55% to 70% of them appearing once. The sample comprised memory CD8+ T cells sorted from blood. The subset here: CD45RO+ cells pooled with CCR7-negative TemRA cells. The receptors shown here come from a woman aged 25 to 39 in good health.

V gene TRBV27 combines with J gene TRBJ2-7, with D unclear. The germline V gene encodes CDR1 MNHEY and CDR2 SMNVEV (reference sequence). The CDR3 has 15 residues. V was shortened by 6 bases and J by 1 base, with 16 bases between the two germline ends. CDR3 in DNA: TGTGCCAGCAGCACCCGGACGGCCCGGTCCTACGAGCAGTACTTC. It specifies CASSTRTARSYEQYF.

The CDR3, as DNA: TGTGCCAGCAGTTTCGGGACGTTGGTGGATACGCAGTATTTT. The encoded protein is CASSFGTLVDTQYF. The chain is built from TRBV28 and TRBJ2-3, with D perhaps assigned TRBD1 or TRBD2 (5 bases each). Between the trimmed V and J ends, which lost 3 bases and 6 bases, there was a span of 13 bases. Germline CDR1 and CDR2: MDHEN and SYDVKM. The CDR3 is 14 residues long.

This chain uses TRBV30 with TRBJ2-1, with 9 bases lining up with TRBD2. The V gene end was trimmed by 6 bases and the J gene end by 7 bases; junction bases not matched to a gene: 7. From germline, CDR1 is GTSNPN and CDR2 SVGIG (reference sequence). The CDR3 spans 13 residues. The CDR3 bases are TGTGCCTGCTTTGGCGGGAGGGGAAATGAGCAGTTCTTC. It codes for CACFGGRGNEQFF.

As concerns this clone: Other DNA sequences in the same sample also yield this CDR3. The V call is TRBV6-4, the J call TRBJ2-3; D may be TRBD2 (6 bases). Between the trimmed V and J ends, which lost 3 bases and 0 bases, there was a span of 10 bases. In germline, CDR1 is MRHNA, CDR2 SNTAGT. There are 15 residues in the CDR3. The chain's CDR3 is CASSEGSGSTDTQYF. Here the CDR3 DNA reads TGTGCCAGCAGTGAGGGGAGCGGGAGCACAGATACGCAGTATTTT.

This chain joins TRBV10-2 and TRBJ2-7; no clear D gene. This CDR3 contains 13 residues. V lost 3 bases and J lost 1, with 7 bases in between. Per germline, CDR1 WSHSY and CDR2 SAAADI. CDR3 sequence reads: CASSDAASYEQYF. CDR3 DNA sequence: TGCGCCAGCAGTGATGCGGCATCCTACGAGCAGTACTTC.

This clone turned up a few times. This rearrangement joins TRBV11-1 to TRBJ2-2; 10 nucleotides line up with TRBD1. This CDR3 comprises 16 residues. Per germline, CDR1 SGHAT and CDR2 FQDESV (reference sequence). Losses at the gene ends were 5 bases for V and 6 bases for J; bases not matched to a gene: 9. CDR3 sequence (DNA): TGTGCCAGCAGCACCCGACAGGGGGCTTTCTCCGGGGAGCTGTTTTTT. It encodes CASSTRQGAFSGELFF.

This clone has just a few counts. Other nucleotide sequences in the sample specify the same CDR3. The CDR3 is CASSQGQNTEAFF. CDR3 coding DNA: TGCGCCAGCAGCCAAGGTCAGAACACTGAAGCTTTCTTT. The chain employs TRBV4-1 and TRBJ1-1; D not resolved. The V end was cut by 1 base, the J end by 1 base, with 4 bases between. The CDR3 has 13 residues. CDR1 is MGHRA and CDR2 is YSYEKL in the germline V gene.

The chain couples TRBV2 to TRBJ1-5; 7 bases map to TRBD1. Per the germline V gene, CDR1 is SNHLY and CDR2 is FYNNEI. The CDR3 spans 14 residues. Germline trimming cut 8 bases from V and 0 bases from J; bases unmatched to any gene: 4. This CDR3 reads CASGTDYSNQPQHF. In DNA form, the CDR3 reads TGTGCCAGCGGGACAGACTATAGCAATCAGCCCCAGCATTTT. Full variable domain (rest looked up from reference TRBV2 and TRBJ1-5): EPEVTQTPSHQVTQMGQEVILRCVPISNHLYFYWYRQILGQKVEFLVSFYNNEISEKSEIFDDQFSVERPDGSNFTLKIRSTKLEDSAMYFCASGTDYSNQPQHFGDGTRLSIL.

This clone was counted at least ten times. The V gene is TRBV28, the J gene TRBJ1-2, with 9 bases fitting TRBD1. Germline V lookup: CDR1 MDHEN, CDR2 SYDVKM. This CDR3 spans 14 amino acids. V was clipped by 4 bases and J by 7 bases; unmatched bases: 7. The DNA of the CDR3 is TGTGCCAGCAGTTCGACCGGGACAGGGACTGGCTACACCTTC. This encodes CASSSTGTGTGYTF.

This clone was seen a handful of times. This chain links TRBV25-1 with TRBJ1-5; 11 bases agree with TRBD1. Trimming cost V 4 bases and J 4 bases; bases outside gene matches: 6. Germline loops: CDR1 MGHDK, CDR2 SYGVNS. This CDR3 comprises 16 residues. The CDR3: CASSAGTGGYNQPQHF. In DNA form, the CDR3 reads TGTGCCAGCAGTGCCGGGACAGGGGGGTATAATCAGCCCCAGCATTTT.

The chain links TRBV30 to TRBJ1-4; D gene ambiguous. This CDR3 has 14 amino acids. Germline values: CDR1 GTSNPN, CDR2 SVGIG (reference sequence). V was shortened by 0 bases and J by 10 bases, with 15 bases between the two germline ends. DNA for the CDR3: TGTGCCTGGAGTGTACCAGGAAACAGTCCAAAACTGTTTTTT. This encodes CAWSVPGNSPKLFF.

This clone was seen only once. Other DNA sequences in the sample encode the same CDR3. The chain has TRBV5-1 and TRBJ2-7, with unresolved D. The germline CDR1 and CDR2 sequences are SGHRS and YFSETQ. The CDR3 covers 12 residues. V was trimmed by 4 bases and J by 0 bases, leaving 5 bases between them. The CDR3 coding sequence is TGCGCCAGCAGCCTCCCCTCCTACGAGCAGTACTTC. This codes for CASSLPSYEQYF. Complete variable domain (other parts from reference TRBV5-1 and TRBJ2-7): KAGVTQTPRYLIKTRGQQVTLSCSPISGHRSVSWYQQTPGQGLQFLFEYFSETQRNKGNFPGRFSGRQFSNSRSEMNVSTLELGDSALYLCASSLPSYEQYFGPGTRLTVT.

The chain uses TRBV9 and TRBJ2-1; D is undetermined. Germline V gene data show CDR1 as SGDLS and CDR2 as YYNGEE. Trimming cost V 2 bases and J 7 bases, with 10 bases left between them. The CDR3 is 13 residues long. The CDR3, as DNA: TGTGCCAGCAGCGTGGGTAGCCTGAATGAGCAGTTCTTC. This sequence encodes CASSVGSLNEQFF.